The 16 T cell receptor beta chains reported below all come from one sample, sequenced in a study of cytomegalovirus exposure and HLA in healthy donors. Produced via immunoSEQ multiplex PCR; TCRdb's table is partial and in-frame only. The sample lists about 280,000 clones, approximately 88% occurring once. Sequences were obtained from PBMCs. These receptors all come from a young woman in good health and CMV-seronegative.

In its sample, this clone was seen a few times. CDR3 in DNA: TGTGCCAGCAGCTCCCCAAACTACAATGAGCAGTTCTTC. Translation: CASSSPNYNEQFF. The rearrangement uses TRBV5-4 and TRBJ2-1; D unclear. CDR1 SGHNT and CDR2 YYREEE come from the germline V gene (reference sequence). The CDR3 has 13 amino acids. Trimming stripped 3 bases from V and 3 bases from J, with 7 bases between. Full variable domain (missing parts from reference TRBV5-4 and TRBJ2-1): ETGVTQSPTHLIKTRGQQVTLRCSSQSGHNTVSWYQQALGQGPQFIFQYYREEENGRGNFPPRFSGLQFPNYSSELNVNALELDDSALYLCASSSPNYNEQFFGPGTRLTVL.

This chain uses TRBV2 with TRBJ1-5; TRBD1 might be the D (5 bases). The CDR3 is made up of 14 amino acids. Trimming cost V 6 bases and J 0 bases, with 9 bases left between them. Germline V lookup: CDR1 SNHLY, CDR2 FYNNEI. CDR3 bases: TGTGCCAGCAGGGGACTTTATAGCAATCAGCCCCAGCATTTT. Translation: CASRGLYSNQPQHF.

This clone appeared a few times. V and J are TRBV6-1 and TRBJ1-6, with D possibly matching TRBD1 (5 bases). The CDR3 covers 15 residues. Germline assignment: CDR1 MNHNS and CDR2 SASEGT. V was shortened by 0 bases and J by 10 bases, with 13 bases between the two germline ends. The CDR3 sequence: CASSEALGVGSPLHF. The CDR3 DNA is TGTGCCAGCAGTGAAGCCTTAGGGGTAGGGTCACCCCTCCACTTT.

V and J are TRBV27 and TRBJ2-7; a weak D match, TRBD2 (6 bases). Trimming took 3 bases from V and 4 from J, leaving 10 bases between them. The CDR3 contains 13 residues. From germline, CDR1 is MNHEY and CDR2 SMNVEV (reference sequence). CDR3 in DNA: TGTGCCAGCAGTTTGCCAGGGAGGTACGAGCAGTACTTC. Translation gives CASSLPGRYEQYF.

In its sample, this clone was seen a few times. The chain has TRBV21-1 and TRBJ2-7; the DNA was not compared with TRBD2, the D call given in the table. TRBV21-1 constitutes a pseudogene. The CDR3 spans 16 residues. The CDR3 sequence is CASSTRLAGISYEQYF. In nucleotides, the CDR3 is TGTGCCAGCAGCACCAGATTAGCGGGGATCTCCTACGAGCAGTACTTC.

V and J are TRBV4-1 and TRBJ1-3; TRBD1 might be the D (5 bases). This CDR3 spans 17 amino acids. V lost 4 bases to trimming and J lost 0 bases, with 16 bases between them. The germline V gene has CDR1 MGHRA and CDR2 YSYEKL. The DNA of the CDR3 is TGCGCCAGCAGCCGGAGCGGGGGGATAATCTCTGGAAACACCATATATTTT. Its translation is CASSRSGGIISGNTIYF.

This chain connects TRBV10-3 to TRBJ2-7, with TRBD1 identical over 7 bases. In germline, CDR1 is ENHRY, CDR2 SYGVKD. The CDR3 loop spans 14 amino acids. The J segment lost 4 bases and the V segment lost 4 bases, leaving 7 bases of the junction unmatched. The CDR3 is CAISVLDRVYEQYF. The DNA of the CDR3 is TGTGCCATCAGTGTTCTTGACAGGGTTTACGAGCAGTACTTC.

V is TRBV28 and J is TRBJ2-2; 8 nucleotides line up with TRBD2. Losses at the gene ends were 8 bases for V and 0 bases for J; bases not matched to a gene: 5. There are 15 residues in the CDR3. Germline V gene lookup returns CDR1 MDHEN and CDR2 SYDVKM. CDR3 DNA: TGTGCCAGCGGGAGCGGGAGTACGAACACCGGGGAGCTGTTTTTT. Encoded protein: CASGSGSTNTGELFF.

This rearrangement joins TRBV28 to TRBJ1-2; D might be TRBD1 (5 bases). The CDR3 loop spans 23 amino acids. The V gene's germline CDR1 is MDHEN and CDR2 SYDVKM. Trimming shortened V by 2 bases and J by 5 bases, and 39 bases separated the two germline ends. CDR3 loop: CASSLMGWGHQDTGDARGYGYTF. CDR3 nucleotides: TGTGCCAGCAGTTTAATGGGGTGGGGCCACCAGGACACTGGGGACGCGCGGGGATATGGCTACACCTTC.

The CDR3 nucleotides read TGCGCCAGCAGGAGCTCTGGAAACACCATATATTTT. As protein: CASRSSGNTIYF. The J gene is TRBJ1-3, the V gene TRBV5-1; D remains unclear. Per germline, CDR1 SGHRS and CDR2 YFSETQ. This CDR3 has 12 residues. V dropped 5 bases and J dropped 0 bases, with 3 bases sitting between them.

The genes are TRBV10-3 and TRBJ1-5; D gene uncertain. The CDR3 loop spans 16 amino acids. Germline-derived CDR1 and CDR2 are ENHRY and SYGVKD. Trimming left V 2 bases short and J 6 bases short, with 17 bases between. The CDR3 loop is CAISEDISRMGQPQHF. CDR3 coding DNA: TGTGCCATCAGTGAGGATATTAGCCGGATGGGTCAGCCCCAGCATTTT.

The V gene is TRBV6-5, the J gene TRBJ2-3; TRBD2 is a possible D gene (6 bases). V was trimmed by 5 bases and J by 3 bases, leaving 9 bases between them. Germline assignment: CDR1 MNHEY and CDR2 SVGAGI. This CDR3 comprises 13 residues. The CDR3 here is CASSTRETDTQYF. The CDR3, as DNA: TGTGCCAGCAGTACCCGGGAGACAGATACGCAGTATTTT.

The CDR3 DNA reads TGTGCCAGCAGTTTGCCGCTCCCTGGGGCGGTGAGCGGCGGGGCTGAGCAGTTCTTC. This sequence encodes CASSLPLPGAVSGGAEQFF. This rearrangement joins TRBV28 to TRBJ2-1; weak D call: TRBD2 (6 bases). The CDR3 consists of 19 residues. The V gene lost 3 bases and the J gene lost 9 bases, with 30 bases spanning the gap. Germline lookup yields CDR1 MDHEN and CDR2 SYDVKM.

This sequence joins TRBV6-1 and TRBJ1-4; D perhaps matches TRBD1 (5 bases). Germline values: CDR1 MNHNS, CDR2 SASEGT. The CDR3 contains 14 residues. The V end was cut by 4 bases, the J end by 0 bases, with 6 bases between. This chain's CDR3 is CASSGGATNEKLFF. In DNA form, the CDR3 reads TGTGCCAGCAGTGGGGGGGCAACTAATGAAAAACTGTTTTTT.

This chain joins TRBV6-5 and TRBJ2-5, with D hard to call. CDR1 MNHEY and CDR2 SVGAGI come from the germline V gene. This CDR3 is 12 amino acids long. V shed 6 bases and J shed 4 bases, with 9 bases lying between them. Here the CDR3 DNA reads TGTGCCAGCAGATCCCCAGGAGAGACCCAGTACTTC. Translated, it gives CASRSPGETQYF.

V gene TRBV7-8 combines with J gene TRBJ2-7; D uncertain. V was trimmed by 5 bases and J by 6 bases, leaving 17 bases between them. The CDR3 contains 14 residues. Germline CDR1 is SGHVS and CDR2 is FQNEAQ. The DNA of the CDR3 is TGTGCCAGCAGCCCGGTCCCAGTTTCGGGCGAGCAGTACTTC. Its protein product is CASSPVPVSGEQYF.